This T cell receptor beta chain originates from a study of a mutant IDH1 vaccine in newly diagnosed glioma. Sequencing used immunoSEQ multiplex PCR; TCRdb keeps in-frame clones, though not all of them. Of tens of thousands of clones detected, 75% to 90% appear once; the ten largest clones hold approximately 3.4%. From germline, CDR1 is LGHNA and CDR2 YNFKEQ. With 0 bases clipped from V and 5 bases from J, the junction kept 14 bases outside the gene matches. This CDR3 spans 18 amino acids. Points on this clone: Its antigen is unknown.

Specified time point: week 47, end of study. Doses comprised 300 ug of mutant IDH1 20-mer peptide each, plus topical imiquimod. This sequence originates from a woman between 45 and 65 years old with glioma. Material: PBMCs, obtained from a glioma patient whose treatment included an IDH1 peptide vaccine. V gene TRBV4-2 combines with J gene TRBJ2-5, with TRBD2 matching over 8 bases. CDR3 coding DNA: TGTGCCAGCAGCCAAGATCCCCTAATACGGGGGGGCCTGGAGACCCAGTACTTC. Residues: CASSQDPLIRGGLETQYF.